The 24 T cell receptor beta chains below all came from one sample that was sequenced in a study of T-cell reconstitution after alpha-beta-depleted transplantation in children. The TCRbeta library incorporated unique molecular identifiers. TCRdb itself ran the PCR reads through MiXCR, one entry per CDR3 protein. The table shows roughly 570,000 distinct CDR3 sequences, with 20% to 30% occurring only once. The starting material was PBMCs, obtained before TCRalphabeta/CD19-depleted stem cell transplant. Receptors originate from a boy under three years old with Wiskott-Aldrich syndrome, due to receive a stem cell transplant.

The chain employs TRBV5-1 and TRBJ2-3; D may be TRBD1 or TRBD2 (5 bases each). Trimming shortened V by 4 bases and J by 6 bases, and 21 bases separated the two germline ends. CDR1 is SGHRS, CDR2 YFSETQ, per germline. CDR3 length: 16 residues. CDR3 loop: CASSGTDQGGPDTQYF. CDR3 DNA sequence: TGCGCCAGCAGCGGGACGGATCAAGGAGGACCGGATACGCAGTATTTT.

This chain joins TRBV15 and TRBJ2-5, with a weak D call TRBD1 (6 bases). Per the germline V gene, CDR1 is LNHNV and CDR2 is YYDKDF (reference sequence). The CDR3 has 18 residues. Trimming took 6 bases from V and 0 from J, leaving 23 bases between them. CDR3 residues: CATSQPGNRATYQETQYF. The DNA for the CDR3 is TGTGCCACCAGTCAACCAGGGAACAGGGCGACTTACCAAGAGACCCAGTACTTC.

The chain has TRBV4-2 and TRBJ2-4; D is undetermined. Germline V CDR1 and CDR2: LGHNA, YNFKEQ. This CDR3 has 15 residues. Trimming pared 2 bases from V and 0 bases from J, leaving 8 bases between. CDR3 residues: CASSQLALAKNIQYF. CDR3 coding DNA: TGTGCCAGCAGCCAACTGGCACTAGCCAAAAACATTCAGTACTTC.

The table lists this clonotype with a few counts. The V call is TRBV11-2, the J call TRBJ2-3; D may be TRBD2 (5 bases). Trimming stripped 1 base from V and 6 bases from J, with 14 bases between. This CDR3 spans 15 amino acids. Germline CDR1 SGHAT, CDR2 FQNNGV. CDR3 DNA: TGTGCCAGCAGCTTAGGCGGGCCCTCGGGGGATACGCAGTATTTT. Translation gives CASSLGGPSGDTQYF.

The chain links TRBV9 to TRBJ2-7, with D unclear. The CDR3 has 13 amino acids. V was cut by 3 bases and J by 3 bases, with 10 bases left in between. The germline gives CDR1 SGDLS, CDR2 YYNGEE. This chain's CDR3 is CASSGFMGYEQYF. The DNA of the CDR3 is TGTGCCAGCAGCGGATTCATGGGCTACGAGCAGTACTTC.

Only a few counts were recorded for this clonotype. The V gene is TRBV12-3 or TRBV12-4, the J gene TRBJ2-7; no firm D call. CDR3 length: 13 residues. Trimming took 5 bases from V and 3 from J, leaving 11 bases between them. CDR3 in DNA: TGTGCCAGCAGTCGGACGGTAGACTACGAGCAGTACTTC. It specifies CASSRTVDYEQYF.

The chain links TRBV20-1 to TRBJ1-1, with D perhaps matching TRBD1 (6 bases). V lost 5 bases and J lost 7, with 14 bases in between. Germline values: CDR1 DFQATT, CDR2 SNEGSKA (reference sequence). The CDR3 runs to 12 residues. CDR3 nucleotides: TGCAGTGCTGTCGGGGGGCCGGGTGAAGCTTTCTTT. Amino acids: CSAVGGPGEAFF.

The V call is TRBV6-4, the J call TRBJ2-1, with 14 bases fitting TRBD2. CDR3 length equals 16 residues. The V gene end was trimmed by 6 bases and the J gene end by 4 bases; junction bases not matched to a gene: 5. CDR1 and CDR2 from the germline V gene are MRHNA and SNTAGT. CDR3 amino acids: CASSWTSGRPYNEQFF. As DNA, the CDR3 is TGTGCCAGCAGCTGGACTAGCGGGAGGCCATACAATGAGCAGTTCTTC.

This clonotype showed up just a few times. The V call is TRBV5-1, the J call TRBJ2-7, with 10 bases lining up with TRBD2. This CDR3 is 14 amino acids long. Germline V gene data show CDR1 as SGHRS and CDR2 as YFSETQ. V shed 6 bases, J shed 0 bases, and the junction held 3 bases outside the gene matches. The CDR3 bases are TGCGCCAGCAAAGGGACTAGCGCCTCCTACGAGCAGTACTTC. As protein: CASKGTSASYEQYF. Full variable domain (missing parts from reference TRBV5-1 and TRBJ2-7): KAGVTQTPRYLIKTRGQQVTLSCSPISGHRSVSWYQQTPGQGLQFLFEYFSETQRNKGNFPGRFSGRQFSNSRSEMNVSTLELGDSALYLCASKGTSASYEQYFGPGTRLTVT.

The J gene is TRBJ2-7, the V gene TRBV20-1; maybe TRBD2 (5 bases). Germline V gives CDR1 DFQATT, CDR2 SNEGSKA (reference sequence). Deletions cut 3 bases from V and 6 bases from J, with 15 bases between. The CDR3 has 13 amino acids. As DNA, the CDR3 is TGCAGTGCTAGGTCCCCGATCGGAGGCGAGCAGTACTTC. It translates to CSARSPIGGEQYF.

This clonotype was seen only a few times. This chain joins TRBV29-1 and TRBJ1-1; tentative D call: TRBD1 (6 bases). The CDR3 has 13 amino acids. Germline assignment: CDR1 SQVTM and CDR2 ANQGSEA. V was trimmed by 6 bases and J by 2 bases, leaving 13 bases between them. In DNA form, the CDR3 reads TGCAGCGTCCAGGGACATTTCAACACTGAAGCTTTCTTT. This gives the protein CSVQGHFNTEAFF.

The chain recombines TRBV4-1 with TRBJ2-7; no firm D call. The V gene lost 1 base and the J gene lost 2 bases, with 9 bases spanning the gap. Germline V gene data show CDR1 as MGHRA and CDR2 as YSYEKL. The CDR3 totals 14 residues. The CDR3 bases are TGCGCCAGCAGCCAAGGGAAGCTGACCTACGAGCAGTACTTC. Its translation: CASSQGKLTYEQYF.

The count of this clonotype is one. The gene calls are TRBV30 and TRBJ2-2; D gene uncertain. There are 11 residues in the CDR3. Germline values: CDR1 GTSNPN, CDR2 SVGIG (reference sequence). V was trimmed by 0 bases and J by 9 bases, leaving 5 bases between them. The CDR3 spells CAWSVRRELFF. The CDR3 nucleotides are TGTGCCTGGAGTGTAAGGCGGGAGCTGTTTTTT.

J is TRBJ2-1 and V is TRBV6-1; 9 nucleotides match TRBD2. Per germline, CDR1 MNHNS and CDR2 SASEGT. The V gene end was trimmed by 7 bases and the J gene end by 6 bases; junction bases not matched to a gene: 4. The CDR3 spans 13 residues. The CDR3 loop is CASMLAGSNEQFF. CDR3 bases: TGTGCCAGCATGCTAGCGGGAAGCAATGAGCAGTTCTTC.

The gene calls are TRBV18 and TRBJ1-5; the D gene is possibly TRBD1 (6 bases). This CDR3 comprises 17 residues. From germline, CDR1 is KGHSH and CDR2 LQKENI. V was pared by 0 bases and J by 4 bases, with 16 bases between. CDR3 nucleotides: TGTGCCAGCTCACCACCGGGGGCGGGGGGCAAAAATCAGCCCCAGCATTTT. Amino acids: CASSPPGAGGKNQPQHF. Looking up the rest from reference TRBV18 and TRBJ1-5 gives the full variable domain: NAGVMQNPRHLVRRRGQEARLRCSPMKGHSHVYWYRQLPEEGLKFMVYLQKENIIDESGMPKERFSAEFPKEGPSILRIQQVVRGDSAAYFCASSPPGAGGKNQPQHFGDGTRLSIL.

This clonotype showed up just a few times. The chain employs TRBV18 and TRBJ2-1; D perhaps matches TRBD2 (6 bases). Trimming took 2 bases from V and 7 from J, leaving 12 bases between them. Germline assignment: CDR1 KGHSH and CDR2 LQKENI. The CDR3 extends over 14 amino acids. The CDR3 region has the DNA TGTGCCAGCTCACCAATCGGGACTTGGAATGAGCAGTTCTTC. As protein: CASSPIGTWNEQFF.

This chain connects TRBV24-1 to TRBJ2-2; a possible D gene is TRBD2 (6 bases). The ends were cut back, 3 bases at V and 0 bases at J, with 10 bases in the middle. The germline V gene encodes CDR1 KGHDR and CDR2 SFDVKD. The CDR3 extends over 16 amino acids. Here the CDR3 reads CATSDRGGANTGELFF. The CDR3 DNA follows: TGTGCCACCAGTGATCGTGGCGGGGCGAACACCGGGGAGCTGTTTTTT.

Here the CDR3 DNA reads TGCAGTGCTAGAGATCTGGCCTCCGGGAGTTATGAAGCTTTCTTT. Its protein product is CSARDLASGSYEAFF. This chain uses TRBV20-1 with TRBJ1-1; D remains unclear. The CDR3 covers 15 residues. Germline V gene sequence: CDR1 DFQATT, CDR2 SNEGSKA (reference sequence). Trimming took 0 bases from V and 7 from J, leaving 18 bases between them.

This clonotype was observed a handful of times. The chain recombines TRBV3-1 with TRBJ1-1; D possibly corresponds to TRBD1 (6 bases). Germline-derived CDR1 and CDR2 are LGHDT and YNNKEL (reference sequence). Trimming shortened V by 7 bases and J by 4 bases, and 16 bases separated the two germline ends. This CDR3 has 14 residues. The CDR3: CASTQTRGSTEAFF. The CDR3 nucleotides read TGTGCCAGCACTCAAACCAGGGGAAGCACTGAAGCTTTCTTT. The full variable domain, in which reference TRBV3-1 and TRBJ1-1 provide the parts outside the CDR3, is DTAVSQTPKYLVTQMGNDKSIKCEQNLGHDTMYWYKQDSKKFLKIMFSYNNKELIINETVPNRFSPKSPDKAHLNLHINSLELGDSAVYFCASTQTRGSTEAFFGQGTRLTVV.

The chain couples TRBV5-1 to TRBJ2-7, with TRBD2 matching 9 bases. Germline lookup yields CDR1 SGHRS and CDR2 YFSETQ. The CDR3 covers 13 residues. Losses at the gene ends were 8 bases for V and 2 bases for J; bases not matched to a gene: 5. The CDR3 loop reads CASNAGGPYEQYF. The CDR3 bases are TGCGCCAGTAACGCGGGAGGGCCCTACGAGCAGTACTTC.

This clonotype was detected only a few times. This rearrangement joins TRBV10-3 to TRBJ2-2, with 10 bases matching TRBD2. J lost 8 bases, V lost 2 bases, and 8 bases had no gene match. The CDR3 extends over 16 amino acids. The germline V gene has CDR1 ENHRY and CDR2 SYGVKD. CDR3 sequence (DNA): TGTGCCATCAGTGAGCCCGGTAGCGGGAGGTCAGGGGAGCTGTTTTTT. It encodes CAISEPGSGRSGELFF.

The rearrangement joins TRBV15 to TRBJ2-2, with D unresolved. Germline-derived CDR1 and CDR2 are LNHNV and YYDKDF (reference sequence). The CDR3 is made up of 12 amino acids. V gave up 3 bases and J gave up 4 bases, with 3 bases separating them. CDR3 in DNA: TGTGCCACCAGCAGGTCCACCGGGGAGCTGTTTTTT. Translation: CATSRSTGELFF. Based on the CDR3 plus reference TRBV15 and TRBJ2-2, the full variable domain is DAMVIQNPRYQVTQFGKPVTLSCSQTLNHNVMYWYQQKSSQAPKLLFHYYDKDFNNEADTPDNFQSRRPNTSFCFLDIRSPGLGDTAMYLCATSRSTGELFFGEGSRLTVL.

This clonotype has more than one count but fewer than ten. V is TRBV6-1 and J is TRBJ1-1, with a possible D match to TRBD1 (6 bases). The germline CDR1 and CDR2 sequences are MNHNS and SASEGT. Trimming pared 5 bases from V and 4 bases from J, leaving 8 bases between. The CDR3 sequence is 12 residues long. CDR3 protein: CASSQGLTEAFF. The DNA for the CDR3 is TGTGCCAGCAGTCAGGGGCTCACTGAAGCTTTCTTT.

There are a few counts of this clonotype. The chain couples TRBV7-3 to TRBJ2-1, with 7 bases identical to TRBD2. The CDR3 runs to 13 residues. The J segment lost 5 bases and the V segment lost 6 bases, leaving 4 bases of the junction unmatched. Germline-derived CDR1 and CDR2 are SGHTA and FQGTGA. In DNA, the CDR3 is TGTGCCAGCAGTCAAGGGAGGGACAATGAGCAGTTCTTC. Its protein product is CASSQGRDNEQFF.